Reported below is one TCR beta chain. The PCR ran on 60 Vbeta and 13 Jbeta primers. The table came from immunoSEQ multiplex PCR; TCRdb's copy has only in-frame clones and leaves some out. The sample contains roughly 160,000 clones, roughly 80% of which appear only once. The data were obtained in a study of cytomegalovirus exposure and HLA in healthy donors. Across the study: As an earlier analysis found, roughly 180 million T cells yielded 100 million to 130 million unique TCR beta sequences.

CDR1 and CDR2 (germline): KGHSH, LQKENI. The CDR3 extends over 17 amino acids. Trimming stripped 3 bases from V and 0 bases from J, with 15 bases between. The clonotype originates from a male donor in good health and CMV-seronegative. The sample taken for sequencing was PBMCs. This rearrangement joins TRBV18 to TRBJ1-3; D call uncertain. CDR3 in DNA: TGTGCCAGCTCACCCTCCGTTTCGGTGAACTCTGGAAACACCATATATTTT. This gives the protein CASSPSVSVNSGNTIYF.